This entry lists 4 T cell receptor beta chains sequenced from one sample in a study of blood T cell repertoires in COVID-19. Method: immunoSEQ multiplex PCR; TCRdb's copy keeps in-frame clones and lacks some. The sample records approximately 130,000 clones, roughly four fifths being singletons. The sequencing input was peripheral blood. All receptors derive from a human donor in a cohort sampled during active COVID-19.

The chain carries TRBV5-5 and TRBJ1-1; D call uncertain. V was clipped by 0 bases and J by 5 bases, with 17 bases between them. This CDR3 comprises 16 residues. The germline gives CDR1 SGHKS, CDR2 YYEKEE (reference sequence). CDR3 DNA sequence: TGTGCCAGCAGCTTGGCCGGTTCAACTGGAGGTACTGAAGCTTTCTTT. It codes for CASSLAGSTGGTEAFF.

V gene TRBV11-3 combines with J gene TRBJ2-2; weak D call: TRBD2 (5 bases). The CDR3 covers 15 residues. The germline gives CDR1 SGHNT, CDR2 YENEEA. The V and J ends lost 2 bases and 3 bases respectively, with 10 bases between them. The CDR3 DNA sequence: TGTGCCAGCAGCTTACGGGGTCGGGACACCGGGGAGCTGTTTTTT. Amino acid sequence: CASSLRGRDTGELFF.

About this clone: It may be a read error: a sequence one base away is much more abundant. This chain links TRBV27 with TRBJ2-2; TRBD1 matches 9 bases. Germline CDR1 is MNHEY and CDR2 is SMNVEV (reference sequence). This CDR3 is 15 amino acids long. The junction had 1 base not matched to a gene; V was cut back by 4 bases and J by 1 base. CDR3 protein: CASSSGQGNTGELFF. CDR3 sequence (DNA): TGTGCCAGCAGTTCGGGACAGGGGAACACCGGGGAGCTGTTTTTT.

V and J are TRBV6-5 and TRBJ1-3; D unresolved. The germline CDR1 and CDR2 sequences are MNHEY and SVGAGI. CDR3 size: 15 residues. Trimming took off 5 bases at V and 0 bases at J, with 11 bases between the two ends. CDR3 nucleotides: TGTGCCAGCAGTCCATCGGGAGTCTCTGGAAACACCATATATTTT. Encoded protein: CASSPSGVSGNTIYF.